This entry lists 3 T cell receptor beta chains sequenced from one sample in a study of blood T cell repertoires in COVID-19. Only in-frame clones appear in the TCRdb table, and some are missing; sequencing was by immunoSEQ multiplex PCR. The table records roughly 140,000 clones, about four fifths of them present only once. Input material: peripheral blood. The receptors stem from a man aged 65-85 years with acute or convalescent COVID-19.

The chain has TRBV19 and TRBJ1-1, with 9 nucleotides matching TRBD1. The germline CDR1 and CDR2 sequences are LNHDA and SQIVND (reference sequence). This CDR3 has 13 residues. J lost 5 bases, V lost 6 bases, and 4 bases had no gene match. This chain's CDR3 is CASRGQGRTEAFF. CDR3 nucleotides: TGTGCCAGTAGAGGACAGGGGAGGACTGAAGCTTTCTTT.

V and J are TRBV9 and TRBJ2-3, with 8 positions matching TRBD2. Germline V CDR1 and CDR2: SGDLS, YYNGEE. The CDR3 has 18 amino acids. V dropped 4 bases and J dropped 3; count of bases not matched to a gene: 16. CDR3 in amino acids: CASSPRGLSGSRTDTQYF. The CDR3 DNA is TGTGCCAGCAGCCCTAGGGGTCTGAGCGGGAGTAGAACAGATACGCAGTATTTT.

The chain links TRBV7-9 to TRBJ2-2; D may be TRBD2 (5 bases). Deletions cut 3 bases from V and 2 bases from J, with 13 bases between. The CDR3 is 16 residues long. In germline, CDR1 is SEHNR, CDR2 FQNEAQ (reference sequence). The CDR3 sequence is CASSFSRDSNTGELFF. The CDR3 nucleotides are TGTGCCAGCAGCTTTTCCCGGGATTCTAACACCGGGGAGCTGTTTTTT.